This T cell receptor (beta chain) was identified in a study of T cells after yellow fever vaccination. Across the whole study: Fractions of limited cellularity were prepared by means of SMART-Seq v4 Ultra Low Input. General observations from the study: Clones that expanded after primary vaccination mostly reappeared after the booster (roughly 97% CD4, approximately 85% CD8). Weaker, the secondary response peaked sooner, at day 5 versus 15.

From germline, CDR1 is LGHNA and CDR2 YSLEER. V was shortened by 1 base and J by 3 bases, with 12 bases between the two germline ends. CDR3 length: 15 amino acids. TCR cDNA was made by 5'RACE template switching, adding a universal primer site and UMIs. TCRdb reprocessed the 5' RACE reads via MiXCR and lists one record per CDR3 protein. The table lists approximately 74,000 distinct CDR3 sequences, around 7% of them singletons. This clonotype was counted ten times or more. Antigen specificity is unknown. The V gene is TRBV4-3, the J gene TRBJ1-2; D is unclear. The specimen was CD8+ T cells sorted from PBMCs, collected less than 6 days after the first yellow fever vaccination. The source is a man between 18 and 29 years old who received the YFV17D yellow fever vaccine. CDR3 loop: CASSQVRQVDYGYTF. DNA for the CDR3: TGCGCCAGCAGCCAAGTACGGCAGGTGGACTATGGCTACACCTTC.